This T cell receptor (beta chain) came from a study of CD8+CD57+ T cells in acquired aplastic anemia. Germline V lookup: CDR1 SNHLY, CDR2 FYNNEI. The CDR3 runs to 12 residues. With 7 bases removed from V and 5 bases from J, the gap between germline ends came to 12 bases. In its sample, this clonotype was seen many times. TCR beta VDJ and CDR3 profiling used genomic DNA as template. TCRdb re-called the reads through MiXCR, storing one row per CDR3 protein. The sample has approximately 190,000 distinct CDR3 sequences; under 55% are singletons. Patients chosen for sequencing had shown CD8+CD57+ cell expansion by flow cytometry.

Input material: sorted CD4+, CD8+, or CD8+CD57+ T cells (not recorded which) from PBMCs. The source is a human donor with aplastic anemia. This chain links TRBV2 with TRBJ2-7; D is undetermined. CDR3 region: CASKQQFDEQYF. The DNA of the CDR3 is TGTGCCAGCAAGCAACAATTCGACGAGCAGTACTTC.